Below are 19 T cell receptor beta chains sequenced from a single sample in a study of cytomegalovirus exposure and HLA in healthy donors. The PCR ran on 60 Vbeta and 13 Jbeta primers. Profiled with immunoSEQ multiplex PCR; TCRdb holds only in-frame clones, not every one. The sample shows 200,000 to 250,000 clones, roughly 84% of them seen only once. What was sequenced was PBMCs. The receptors were sampled from a boy aged 2 to 10 in good health and CMV-seronegative.

The chain employs TRBV5-1 and TRBJ2-3, with 10 bases matching TRBD1. CDR1 and CDR2 from the germline V gene are SGHRS and YFSETQ. J was trimmed by 6 bases and V by 4 bases; bases with no gene match: 2. The length of the CDR3 is 13 residues. The CDR3 DNA sequence: TGCGCCAGCAGCGGGACAGGGGCCGATACGCAGTATTTT. Translation: CASSGTGADTQYF.

This rearrangement joins TRBV6-5 to TRBJ1-2, with TRBD1 matching over 7 bases. CDR3 size: 14 residues. CDR1 MNHEY and CDR2 SVGAGI come from the germline V gene. With 0 bases clipped from V and 8 bases from J, the junction kept 6 bases outside the gene matches. CDR3 nucleotide sequence: TGTGCCAGCAGTTACTCAGGGGACAGCAACGGCTACACCTTC. The encoded protein is CASSYSGDSNGYTF.

The gene calls are TRBV6-5 and TRBJ2-7; D might be TRBD1 (7 bases). Germline assignment: CDR1 MNHEY and CDR2 SVGAGI. Trimming cost V 2 bases and J 5 bases, with 13 bases left between them. This CDR3 is built from 14 residues. CDR3 nucleotide sequence: TGTGCCAGCAGTTACAGGAGGGGGCGCGACGAGCAGTACTTC. Translated: CASSYRRGRDEQYF.

The chain employs TRBV7-9 and TRBJ1-4; TRBD1 might be the D (5 bases). V gave up 5 bases and J gave up 7 bases, with 20 bases separating them. This CDR3 comprises 16 residues. From germline, CDR1 is SEHNR and CDR2 FQNEAQ (reference sequence). DNA of the CDR3: TGTGCCAGCAGCCCCCCCATGACGTGGAGGGGTGAAAAACTGTTTTTT. Translation gives CASSPPMTWRGEKLFF.

The rearrangement uses TRBV6-4 and TRBJ2-3; 10 nucleotides agree with TRBD1. After removal of 5 bases from V and 0 bases from J, the junction contained 5 bases not matched to a gene. Germline CDR1 is MRHNA and CDR2 is SNTAGT. The CDR3 totals 16 residues. The CDR3, as DNA: TGTGCCAGCAGTAGACAGGGGGCTTCTAGCACAGATACGCAGTATTTT. Amino acids: CASSRQGASSTDTQYF.

The CDR3 DNA reads TGCGCCAGCAGCTTGGGGGACACGGTCAACACAGATACGCAGTATTTT. Its protein is CASSLGDTVNTDTQYF. This chain uses TRBV5-1 with TRBJ2-3, with D possibly being TRBD1 (6 bases). The germline CDR1 and CDR2 sequences are SGHRS and YFSETQ. The CDR3 has 16 amino acids. Trimming took 0 bases from V and 2 from J, leaving 13 bases between them.

The chain links TRBV7-9 to TRBJ1-2, with no clear D. Germline V gene sequence: CDR1 SEHNR, CDR2 FQNEAQ (reference sequence). The CDR3 runs 13 residues. Between the trimmed V and J ends, which lost 1 base and 6 bases, there was a span of 9 bases. The CDR3: CASSLGGANGYTF. CDR3 coding DNA: TGTGCCAGCAGCTTAGGAGGAGCTAATGGCTACACCTTC.

The chain has TRBV7-9 and TRBJ1-3; D is unclear. This CDR3 has 15 amino acids. Germline loops: CDR1 SEHNR, CDR2 FQNEAQ (reference sequence). V lost 0 bases and J 0 bases, leaving 6 bases between the germline ends. CDR3 region: CASSLASYSGNTIYF. CDR3 in DNA: TGTGCCAGCAGCTTAGCTTCCTACTCTGGAAACACCATATATTTT.

The J gene is TRBJ2-7, the V gene TRBV5-1; a possible D gene is TRBD1 (5 bases). Germline CDR1 reads SGHRS; CDR2 reads YFSETQ. Trimming shortened V by 1 base and J by 2 bases, and 13 bases separated the two germline ends. The length of the CDR3 is 15 residues. The CDR3 loop reads CASSLRGDRAYEQYF. CDR3 DNA sequence: TGCGCCAGCAGCTTGAGAGGTGACAGAGCCTACGAGCAGTACTTC.

This clone was detected once. The chain is built from TRBV7-6 and TRBJ1-3; D not certain. Germline V CDR1 and CDR2: SGHVS, FNYEAQ. The CDR3 consists of 19 residues. V was cut by 0 bases and J by 3 bases, with 21 bases left in between. The CDR3 here is CASSLAPPTGQVYGNTIYF. Written as DNA, the CDR3 is TGTGCCAGCAGCTTAGCGCCCCCTACTGGGCAGGTTTATGGAAACACCATATATTTT.

This clone was counted a single time. CDR3 nucleotides: TGTGCCAGTAGTGGGCCCCGTGGGACAGGCTCCTACGAGCAGTACTTC. This sequence encodes CASSGPRGTGSYEQYF. This rearrangement joins TRBV19 to TRBJ2-7, with 8 bases matching TRBD1. Trimming cost V 5 bases and J 0 bases; bases outside gene matches: 9. CDR1 and CDR2 (germline): LNHDA, SQIVND (reference sequence). This CDR3 comprises 16 residues. The full variable domain, its missing parts supplied by reference TRBV19 and TRBJ2-7, is DGGITQSPKYLFRKEGQNVTLSCEQNLNHDAMYWYRQDPGQGLRLIYYSQIVNDFQKGDIAEGYSVSREKKESFPLTVTSAQKNPTAFYLCASSGPRGTGSYEQYFGPGTRLTVT.

The chain couples TRBV5-5 to TRBJ2-5; 7 bases fit TRBD2. Germline V gene sequence: CDR1 SGHKS, CDR2 YYEKEE (reference sequence). The CDR3 sequence is 14 residues long. The V segment lost 4 bases and the J segment 0 bases; nucleotides outside the gene matches: 3. CDR3 loop: CASSPGTNQETQYF. CDR3 DNA sequence: TGTGCCAGCAGCCCCGGGACTAACCAAGAGACCCAGTACTTC.

As for this clone: One end of the junction is discordant with germline, which a read error may explain. The chain has TRBV30 and TRBJ1-1; D remains ambiguous. CDR1 GTSNPN and CDR2 SVGIG come from the germline V gene (reference sequence). The CDR3 is 12 residues long. The CDR3 protein is CAWGVFGTEAFF. The CDR3 DNA sequence: TGTGCCTGGGGTGTTTTCGGCACTGAAGCTTTCTTT.

The chain has TRBV4-1 and TRBJ2-7; the D gene is possibly TRBD1 (6 bases). Germline V gene sequence: CDR1 MGHRA, CDR2 YSYEKL. This CDR3 spans 15 amino acids. Trimming cost V 3 bases and J 3 bases, with 15 bases left between them. The CDR3 coding sequence is TGCGCCAGCAGCCACCAATCAGGGGCCGGCTACGAGCAGTACTTC. Protein: CASSHQSGAGYEQYF.

The V call is TRBV6-5, the J call TRBJ1-2, with 7 bases that match TRBD1. Germline V gene lookup returns CDR1 MNHEY and CDR2 SVGAGI. The CDR3 spans 15 residues. The V and J ends lost 4 bases and 0 bases, in that order; junction bases with no gene match: 5. CDR3 DNA sequence: TGTGCCAGCAGTTTCCGGGACAGTCCTAACTATGGCTACACCTTC. As protein: CASSFRDSPNYGYTF.

This clone was seen only a few times. The rearrangement uses TRBV7-9 and TRBJ2-3; 11 bases agree with TRBD2. From germline, CDR1 is SEHNR and CDR2 FQNEAQ (reference sequence). There are 15 residues in the CDR3. The junction had 5 bases not matched to a gene; V was cut back by 4 bases and J by 5 bases. DNA of the CDR3: TGTGCCAGCAGCTCGGGACTAGCGGCATTAGATACGCAGTATTTT. Its translation: CASSSGLAALDTQYF.

Worth noting for this clone: The sample contains more than one DNA sequence encoding this CDR3. The chain links TRBV5-1 to TRBJ2-3; 8 bases are shared with TRBD2. The CDR3 runs to 15 residues. Per the germline V gene, CDR1 is SGHRS and CDR2 is YFSETQ. With V trimmed by 0 bases and J by 3 bases, 3 bases remained unmatched. The CDR3 protein is CASSLAGGPTDTQYF. CDR3 sequence (DNA): TGCGCCAGCAGCTTGGCGGGAGGGCCGACAGATACGCAGTATTTT.

The chain links TRBV2 to TRBJ2-1; 7 nucleotides match TRBD2. The CDR3 is 16 amino acids. Looked up from germline, CDR1 is SNHLY and CDR2 is FYNNEI. Unmatched junction bases numbered 8, after V lost 6 bases and J lost 0 bases. The CDR3 region has the DNA TGTGCCAGCAGGGCCTTAGGCGGGGGCTCCTACAATGAGCAGTTCTTC. This translates into CASRALGGGSYNEQFF.

This clone came up a few times. The J gene is TRBJ2-2, the V gene TRBV10-3, with 9 nucleotides matching TRBD2. CDR1 ENHRY and CDR2 SYGVKD come from the germline V gene. Unmatched junction bases numbered 9, after V lost 6 bases and J lost 4 bases. This CDR3 is 16 amino acids long. DNA for the CDR3: TGTGCCATCAGCCTGGCTAGCGGGGTGGGCACCGGGGAGCTGTTTTTT. This gives the protein CAISLASGVGTGELFF.